A selection of T cell receptor beta chains follows, all from one sample in a study of T-cell memory formation after mild COVID-19. TCRdb re-called the 5' RACE reads through MiXCR, storing one row per CDR3 protein. The data show hundreds of thousands of distinct CDR3 sequences, about 15% seen once. What was sequenced was PBMCs or a T cell subset sorted from them (not recorded which). The receptors come from a man aged 18 to 29 who had mild COVID-19 (a few samples of this study predate the infection). Cell type and time point are not known. Each CDR3 is given with its conserved first and last residue. Fields, in order: CDR3 length, D gene, J gene, clone size, V gene, CDR3 DNA, CDR3 protein. The D gene is left open where the match is weak. Some rows mark clone size as missing; the rest say once, few, many or name a class of expanded clone.

cdr3_length: 16
d_call: NA
j_call: TRBJ1-1
clone_size: few
v_call: TRBV21-1
cdr3_nt: TGTGCCAGCAGCAAGGCCAGGGGAGATCGGAACACTGAAGCTTTCTTT
cdr3_aa: CASSKARGDRNTEAFF

cdr3_length: 14
d_call: NA
j_call: TRBJ2-1
clone_size: few
v_call: TRBV7-2
cdr3_nt: TGTGCCAGCAGCCCAGGCCTAGCGGACAGTGAGCAGTTCTTC
cdr3_aa: CASSPGLADSEQFF

cdr3_length: 15
d_call: TRBD1
j_call: TRBJ1-1
clone_size: few
v_call: TRBV7-9
cdr3_nt: TGTGCCAGCAGCGCTGGGACAGGGGTACTGGCTGAAGCTTTCTTT
cdr3_aa: CASSAGTGVLAEAFF

cdr3_length: 14
d_call: NA
j_call: TRBJ1-6
clone_size: NA
v_call: TRBV28
cdr3_nt: TGTGCCAGCAGCCAACATTCCTATAATTCACCCCTCCACTTT
cdr3_aa: CASSQHSYNSPLHF

cdr3_length: 13
d_call: TRBD1
j_call: TRBJ1-5
clone_size: NA
v_call: TRBV5-8
cdr3_nt: TGTGCCAGCAGCTTGGGGGACAGTCGGCCCCAGCATTTT
cdr3_aa: CASSLGDSRPQHF

cdr3_length: 15
d_call: TRBD2
j_call: TRBJ2-1
clone_size: NA
v_call: TRBV18
cdr3_nt: TGTGCCAGCTCATCGGGACTAGCGGGGTTCGATGAGCAGTTCTTC
cdr3_aa: CASSSGLAGFDEQFF

cdr3_length: 15
d_call: TRBD1
j_call: TRBJ1-1
clone_size: NA
v_call: TRBV11-1
cdr3_nt: TGTGCCAGCAGCTTCCAGGGGGCTGTCAGCACTGAAGCTTTCTTT
cdr3_aa: CASSFQGAVSTEAFF

cdr3_length: 14
d_call: NA
j_call: TRBJ1-2
clone_size: NA
v_call: TRBV5-5
cdr3_nt: TGTGCCAGCAGCTTGTCTCCAACAGGCTATGGCTACACCTTC
cdr3_aa: CASSLSPTGYGYTF

cdr3_length: 18
d_call: TRBD1
j_call: TRBJ2-7
clone_size: NA
v_call: TRBV5-1
cdr3_nt: TGCGCCAGCAGCTTGTTAGCTCCGGGACAGGGGATTTCCTACGAGCAGTACTTC
cdr3_aa: CASSLLAPGQGISYEQYF

cdr3_length: 14
d_call: TRBD1
j_call: TRBJ2-7
clone_size: many
v_call: TRBV12-3/TRBV12-4
cdr3_nt: TGTGCCAGCAGTCCCGGGACAGGCCGTTACGAGCAGTACTTC
cdr3_aa: CASSPGTGRYEQYF

cdr3_length: 14
d_call: NA
j_call: TRBJ2-7
clone_size: NA
v_call: TRBV5-1
cdr3_nt: TGCGCCAGCAGGGATCAGGGAATCTCCTACGAGCAGTACTTC
cdr3_aa: CASRDQGISYEQYF

cdr3_length: 15
d_call: TRBD1
j_call: TRBJ2-2
clone_size: NA
v_call: TRBV15
cdr3_nt: TGTGCCACCAGCAAAGGACAGGGAAATCCCGGGGAGCTGTTTTTT
cdr3_aa: CATSKGQGNPGELFF

cdr3_length: 14
d_call: TRBD2
j_call: TRBJ2-3
clone_size: NA
v_call: TRBV12-3/TRBV12-4
cdr3_nt: TGTGCCAGCAGTTTCTTGGGACTAGCCGATACGCAGTATTTT
cdr3_aa: CASSFLGLADTQYF

cdr3_length: 14
d_call: NA
j_call: TRBJ1-6
clone_size: many
v_call: TRBV6-5
cdr3_nt: TGTGCCAGCAGTTACTCCGGGGTGAGGTCACCCCTCCACTTT
cdr3_aa: CASSYSGVRSPLHF

cdr3_length: 12
d_call: TRBD1
j_call: TRBJ2-3
clone_size: few
v_call: TRBV29-1
cdr3_nt: TGCAGCGCTCTATCGGGACAGGGGGAGCAGTATTTT
cdr3_aa: CSALSGQGEQYF

cdr3_length: 15
d_call: NA
j_call: TRBJ1-5
clone_size: few
v_call: TRBV27
cdr3_nt: TGTGCCAGCAGCTGGGACGGGAATAGCAATCAGCCCCAGCATTTT
cdr3_aa: CASSWDGNSNQPQHF

cdr3_length: 17
d_call: TRBD1
j_call: TRBJ2-3
clone_size: few
v_call: TRBV12-3/TRBV12-4
cdr3_nt: TGTGCCAGCAGTCCCCATCGACAGGGGGCCAGTGAAGATACGCAGTATTTT
cdr3_aa: CASSPHRQGASEDTQYF

cdr3_length: 14
d_call: NA
j_call: TRBJ2-3
clone_size: once
v_call: TRBV6-2/TRBV6-3
cdr3_nt: TGTGCCAACCCGGAGGGGGCAAGCACAGATACGCAGTATTTT
cdr3_aa: CANPEGASTDTQYF

cdr3_length: 14
d_call: NA
j_call: TRBJ2-2
clone_size: NA
v_call: TRBV5-1
cdr3_nt: TGCGCCAGCAGCTTGGCCTTTCTCACCGGGGAGCTGTTTTTT
cdr3_aa: CASSLAFLTGELFF

cdr3_length: 12
d_call: NA
j_call: TRBJ2-4
clone_size: many
v_call: TRBV29-1
cdr3_nt: TGCAGCGTTGGAAGTTACGGAAACATTCAGTACTTC
cdr3_aa: CSVGSYGNIQYF

cdr3_length: 16
d_call: NA
j_call: TRBJ2-3
clone_size: few
v_call: TRBV4-1
cdr3_nt: TGCGCCAGCAGCCAAGAGGGCGGCGGGGGCATAGATACGCAGTATTTT
cdr3_aa: CASSQEGGGGIDTQYF

cdr3_length: 18
d_call: TRBD1
j_call: TRBJ1-5
clone_size: NA
v_call: TRBV7-9
cdr3_nt: TGTGCCAGCAGAGCCGGGACAGGGGCACCTCGGGGAAATCAGCCCCAGCATTTT
cdr3_aa: CASRAGTGAPRGNQPQHF

cdr3_length: 15
d_call: TRBD1
j_call: TRBJ1-1
clone_size: NA
v_call: TRBV12-3/TRBV12-4
cdr3_nt: TGTGCCAGCAGTTTGGGACAGGGGGTGAACACTGAAGCTTTCTTT
cdr3_aa: CASSLGQGVNTEAFF

cdr3_length: 15
d_call: TRBD1
j_call: TRBJ1-1
clone_size: few
v_call: TRBV7-2
cdr3_nt: TGTGCCAGCAGCGCCGGACAGGGAATGAACACTGAAGCTTTCTTT
cdr3_aa: CASSAGQGMNTEAFF

cdr3_length: 12
d_call: TRBD2
j_call: TRBJ2-7
clone_size: NA
v_call: TRBV6-7
cdr3_nt: TGTGCCAGCCGGGGGGATTTCTACGAGCAGTACTTC
cdr3_aa: CASRGDFYEQYF

cdr3_length: 13
d_call: NA
j_call: TRBJ2-7
clone_size: many
v_call: TRBV7-8
cdr3_nt: TGTGCCAGCAGCTTAGTACTTGGGGCCGAGCAGTACTTC
cdr3_aa: CASSLVLGAEQYF

cdr3_length: 14
d_call: NA
j_call: TRBJ1-2
clone_size: many
v_call: TRBV7-2
cdr3_nt: TGTGCCAGCAGCCCCCCCGGCGTGGACAATGGCTACACCTTC
cdr3_aa: CASSPPGVDNGYTF

cdr3_length: 16
d_call: NA
j_call: TRBJ2-5
clone_size: few
v_call: TRBV2
cdr3_nt: TGTGCCAGCAGTGAGGGACCCCCCGGGAACTACGAGACCCAGTACTTC
cdr3_aa: CASSEGPPGNYETQYF

cdr3_length: 13
d_call: NA
j_call: TRBJ1-5
clone_size: many
v_call: TRBV7-9
cdr3_nt: TGTGCCAGCAGCTTAAACAGGGACCAGCCCCAGCATTTT
cdr3_aa: CASSLNRDQPQHF

cdr3_length: 14
d_call: NA
j_call: TRBJ1-5
clone_size: many
v_call: TRBV4-1
cdr3_nt: TGCGCCAGCAGCCAAGATCCGGCCTTCCGGCCCCGGCATTTT
cdr3_aa: CASSQDPAFRPRHF

cdr3_length: 16
d_call: NA
j_call: TRBJ2-2
clone_size: NA
v_call: TRBV27
cdr3_nt: TGTGCCAGCAGTAGGGCTCCAGTCCCGAACACCGGGGAGCTGTTTTTT
cdr3_aa: CASSRAPVPNTGELFF

cdr3_length: 15
d_call: NA
j_call: TRBJ1-1
clone_size: few
v_call: TRBV7-9
cdr3_nt: TGTGCCAGCAGCCTCCACACCGGTGGGAACACTGAAGCTTTCTTT
cdr3_aa: CASSLHTGGNTEAFF

cdr3_length: 16
d_call: NA
j_call: TRBJ1-3
clone_size: NA
v_call: TRBV10-3
cdr3_nt: TGTGCCATCAGCGTTGTGGGCCCGTACTCTGGAAACACCATATATTTT
cdr3_aa: CAISVVGPYSGNTIYF

cdr3_length: 16
d_call: TRBD1
j_call: TRBJ2-3
clone_size: NA
v_call: TRBV24-1
cdr3_nt: TGTGCCACCAGTGACTTGCCGGGACAGGGGGCAGATACGCAGTATTTT
cdr3_aa: CATSDLPGQGADTQYF

cdr3_length: 15
d_call: TRBD2
j_call: TRBJ2-1
clone_size: NA
v_call: TRBV12-3/TRBV12-4
cdr3_nt: TGTGCCAGCAGCCAGAGGCGGGGGGGGTACAATGAGCAGTTCTTC
cdr3_aa: CASSQRRGGYNEQFF

cdr3_length: 14
d_call: NA
j_call: TRBJ2-1
clone_size: few
v_call: TRBV28
cdr3_nt: TGTGCCAGCAGTTTCCCAGAGCGCAACAATGAGCAGTTCTTC
cdr3_aa: CASSFPERNNEQFF